This T cell receptor (beta chain) stems from a study of breast tumors, draining lymph nodes, adjacent tissues. Study conclusions and caveats: Luminal-like breast cancer showed significantly higher tumor–nontumor repertoire similarity than basal-like. Findings are consistent with lymph node origin and intratumoral expansion of most tumor T cells.

This clonotype was seen at least ten times. Its antigen is unidentified. From the multiplex PCR reads, TCRdb called clonotypes with MiXCR, one entry per CDR3 protein. The sample has about 140,000 distinct CDR3 sequences, about 33% seen once; the top ten hold about 2.5%. Axillary draining lymph nodes of breast cancer patients supplied the node samples. The sample comprised axillary lymph node tissue. This TCR derives from a female donor with breast cancer. Some clones in this sample may be carry-over from other donors' samples.

The CDR3 reads CASRRTGGTDTQYF. The CDR3 DNA follows: TGTGCCAGTAGACGGACAGGGGGGACAGATACGCAGTATTTT. The genes are TRBV19 and TRBJ2-3; 10 positions match TRBD1. Trimming cost V 6 bases and J 3 bases; bases outside gene matches: 3. The CDR3 extends over 14 amino acids. CDR1 is LNHDA, CDR2 SQIVND, per germline (reference sequence).